Presented here are 3 T cell receptor beta chains from one specimen sequenced in a study of CD8 T cells in ankylosing spondylitis. MiXCR was run by TCRdb on the 5' RACE reads, yielding one entry per CDR3 protein. Of some 340,000 distinct CDR3 sequences detected, over 12% appear once; the ten largest clones hold about 1%. The sequenced sample was blood, either unsorted or a sorted T cell fraction (not recorded which). These receptor sequences come from a male donor with ankylosing spondylitis or in good health (not recorded which).

This clonotype has a handful of counts. The rearrangement uses TRBV12-3 or TRBV12-4 and TRBJ2-5, with TRBD2 matching over 10 bases. The CDR3 contains 15 residues. V trimming: 7 bases; J trimming: 5 bases; junction bases outside the gene matches: 10. For the CDR3, the DNA is TGTGCCAGCACCCCATTAGCGGGGGGCGGGGAGACCCAGTACTTC. Translated: CASTPLAGGGETQYF.

This sequence joins TRBV20-1 and TRBJ2-1; D not certain. Trimming removed 5 bases at V and 4 bases at J, with 6 bases between. Germline loops: CDR1 DFQATT, CDR2 SNEGSKA (reference sequence). The CDR3 has 11 residues. The CDR3 nucleotides read TGCAGTGCTGAGAGTTACAATGAGCAGTTCTTC. This gives the protein CSAESYNEQFF.

This clonotype was seen many times. The chain carries TRBV12-3 or TRBV12-4 and TRBJ2-5, with no clear D. V was shortened by 6 bases and J by 5 bases, with 10 bases between the two germline ends. CDR3 length: 12 residues. The CDR3 DNA follows: TGTGCCAGCAGCCCCGGACGGGAGACCCAGTACTTC. Residues: CASSPGRETQYF.